A single sample gave rise to the 3 T cell receptor beta chains below, sequenced in a study of T cell changes during pregnancy in multiple sclerosis (dated by TCRdb to the late 2010s). Library preparation was by the immunoSEQ multiplex PCR assay. As stored in TCRdb, this immuneACCESS dataset retains in-frame rearrangements with V and J assigned. A fraction of the clones does not appear; measured against another copy, unresolved V genes explain less than half of the discrepancy, and the remainder lacks a known reason. The sample table shows approximately 17,000 clones, and 84% are seen once. Together, the top ten hold less than 12% of the sample. The source was CD8+ T cells from peripheral blood mononuclear cells, collected in the second trimester of pregnancy. All receptors derive from a female donor in good health, enrolled as a control in a pregnancy study.

The chain couples TRBV18 to TRBJ2-7; TRBD1 is a possible D gene (5 bases). Germline V gene lookup returns CDR1 KGHSH and CDR2 LQKENI. The V end lost 6 bases, the J end lost 2 bases, and 8 bases lay between the germline ends. This CDR3 spans 12 amino acids. The CDR3 DNA sequence: TGTGCCAGCTCTGACAGCCCCTACGAGCAGTACTTC. This gives the protein CASSDSPYEQYF.

The chain recombines TRBV28 with TRBJ1-4; D gene ambiguous. Per the germline V gene, CDR1 is MDHEN and CDR2 is SYDVKM. The CDR3 covers 15 residues. V gave up 2 bases and J gave up 5 bases, with 12 bases separating them. The CDR3 loop reads CASSLGSVINEKLFF. In nucleotides, the CDR3 is TGTGCCAGCAGTTTAGGCTCAGTTATCAATGAAAAACTGTTTTTT. The variable domain in full, with the rest retrieved from reference TRBV28 and TRBJ1-4, is DVKVTQSSRYLVKRTGEKVFLECVQDMDHENMFWYRQDPGLGLRLIYFSYDVKMKEKGDIPEGYSVSREKKERFSLILESASTNQTSMYLCASSLGSVINEKLFFGSGTQLSVL.

For this clone: The same CDR3 arises from other DNA sequences in this sample as well. V gene TRBV6-6 combines with J gene TRBJ1-1, with 7 bases matching TRBD1. There are 15 residues in the CDR3. Per the germline V gene, CDR1 is MNHNY and CDR2 is SVGAGI (reference sequence). J gave up 1 base and V 0 bases, and 2 bases lay outside the gene matches. The CDR3 loop reads CASSYSTGQNTEAFF. In nucleotides, the CDR3 is TGTGCCAGCAGTTACTCGACAGGGCAGAACACTGAAGCTTTCTTT.